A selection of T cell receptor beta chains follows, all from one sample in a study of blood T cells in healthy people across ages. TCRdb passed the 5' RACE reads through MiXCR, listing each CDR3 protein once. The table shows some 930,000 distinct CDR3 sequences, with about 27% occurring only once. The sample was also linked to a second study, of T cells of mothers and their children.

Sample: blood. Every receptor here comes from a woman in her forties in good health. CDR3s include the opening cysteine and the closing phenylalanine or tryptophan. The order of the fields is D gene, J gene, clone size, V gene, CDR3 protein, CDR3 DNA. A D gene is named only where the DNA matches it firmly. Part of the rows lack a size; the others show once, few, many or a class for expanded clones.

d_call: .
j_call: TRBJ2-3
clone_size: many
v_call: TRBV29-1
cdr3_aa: CSVGDVRGTQYF
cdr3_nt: TGCAGCGTTGGGGACGTTCGAGGCACGCAGTATTTT

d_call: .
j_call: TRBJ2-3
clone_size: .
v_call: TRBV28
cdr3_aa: CASSSPAKGGGLDTQYF
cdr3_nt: TGTGCCAGCAGTTCCCCGGCGAAAGGGGGGGGCTTAGATACGCAGTATTTT

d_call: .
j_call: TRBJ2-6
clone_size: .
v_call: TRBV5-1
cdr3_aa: CASSFQGDYGANVLTF
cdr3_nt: TGCGCCAGCAGCTTTCAGGGTGATTATGGGGCCAACGTCCTGACTTTC

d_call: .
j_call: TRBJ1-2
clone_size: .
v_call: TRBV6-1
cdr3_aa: CASSEGVPFRLVPANYGYTF
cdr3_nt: TGTGCCAGCAGTGAAGGTGTCCCCTTTCGACTCGTTCCCGCTAACTATGGCTACACCTTC

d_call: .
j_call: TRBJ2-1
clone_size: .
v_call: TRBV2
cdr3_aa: CASSVRTSEQFF
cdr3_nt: TGTGCCAGCAGTGTGAGGACCAGCGAGCAGTTCTTC

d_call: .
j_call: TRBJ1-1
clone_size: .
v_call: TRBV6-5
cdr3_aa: CASSATTQRTEAFF
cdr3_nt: TGTGCCAGCAGTGCGACAACCCAGAGGACTGAAGCTTTCTTT

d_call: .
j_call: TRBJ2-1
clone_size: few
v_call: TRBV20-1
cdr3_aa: CSAREEGGSVGFSYNEQFF
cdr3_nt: TGCAGTGCTAGAGAAGAGGGGGGGAGTGTTGGATTTTCCTACAATGAGCAGTTCTTC

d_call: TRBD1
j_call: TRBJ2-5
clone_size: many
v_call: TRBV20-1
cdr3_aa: CSAALRGPQETQYF
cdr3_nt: TGCAGTGCTGCCCTTAGGGGGCCGCAAGAGACCCAGTACTTC

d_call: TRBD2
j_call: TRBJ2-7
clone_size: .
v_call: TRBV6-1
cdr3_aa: CASSSSAGERYEQYF
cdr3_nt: TGTGCCAGCAGCTCAAGCGCGGGAGAGAGGTACGAGCAGTACTTC

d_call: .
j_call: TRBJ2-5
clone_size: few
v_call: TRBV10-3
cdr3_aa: CAISLQGGGETQYF
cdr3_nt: TGTGCCATCAGTTTACAGGGTGGGGGAGAGACCCAGTACTTC

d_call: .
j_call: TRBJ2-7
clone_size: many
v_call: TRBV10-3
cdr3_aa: CAISDGTSLSYEQYF
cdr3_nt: TGTGCCATCAGTGACGGGACTTCGCTCTCCTACGAGCAGTACTTC

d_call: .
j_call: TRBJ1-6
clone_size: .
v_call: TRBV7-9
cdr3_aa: CASSFTGFPLHF
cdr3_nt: TGTGCCAGCAGCTTCACAGGTTTTCCCCTCCACTTT

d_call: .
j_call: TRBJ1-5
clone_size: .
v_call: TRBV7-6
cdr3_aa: CASSIGTTNQPQHF
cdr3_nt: TGTGCCAGCAGCATAGGGACTACCAATCAGCCCCAGCATTTT